The 6 T cell receptor beta chains presented below share a single source sample, sequenced in a study of blood T cells in healthy people across ages. A second PCR of roughly 7 to 11 cycles used a sample-barcoded 5' primer and a J-beta primer mix. TCRdb re-derived calls from the 5' RACE reads in MiXCR, one entry per CDR3 protein. This sample carries some 760,000 distinct CDR3 sequences, just under 25% of them seen once, and the ten largest clones take under 4.5%. This same sample was also taken into another study, of T cells of mothers and their children.

The source material was blood. The receptors stem from a boy between 10 and 17 years old in good health.

The V gene is TRBV28, the J gene TRBJ1-1, with a possible D match to TRBD1 (5 bases). Trimming took off 5 bases at V and 8 bases at J, with 18 bases between the two ends. This CDR3 region has 14 residues. Germline V gene sequence: CDR1 MDHEN, CDR2 SYDVKM. The CDR3 is CASSLRGQAREAFF. The CDR3 DNA reads as TGTGCCAGCAGTCTCCGGGGCCAGGCACGGGAAGCTTTCTTT.

This chain links TRBV29-1 with TRBJ1-4, with TRBD1 matching over 9 bases. The CDR3 consists of 16 residues. V shed 4 bases, J shed 6 bases, and the junction held 12 bases outside the gene matches. Germline CDR1 SQVTM, CDR2 ANQGSEA. The CDR3: CSVAMRSGQGYEKLFF. The CDR3 coding sequence is TGCAGCGTTGCGATGAGATCGGGACAGGGTTATGAAAAACTGTTTTTT.

In its sample, this clonotype was seen a few times. The rearrangement uses TRBV7-2 and TRBJ1-2; D is perhaps TRBD1 (5 bases). From germline, CDR1 is SGHTA and CDR2 FQGNSA. The CDR3 is made up of 14 amino acids. Trimming removed 1 base at V and 1 base at J, with 7 bases between. The CDR3 spells CASSLGDDNYGYTF. DNA of the CDR3: TGTGCCAGCAGCTTAGGGGACGATAACTATGGCTACACCTTC.

This sequence joins TRBV9 and TRBJ1-4; tentative D call: TRBD1 (5 bases). This CDR3 has 15 residues. CDR1 SGDLS and CDR2 YYNGEE come from the germline V gene. V was cut by 2 bases and J by 3 bases, with 11 bases left in between. CDR3 sequence (DNA): TGTGCCAGCAGCGTCGAGGGGCTACCTAATGAAAAACTGTTTTTT. Amino acids: CASSVEGLPNEKLFF.

This chain connects TRBV2 to TRBJ2-2; 9 bases are a match to TRBD1. This CDR3 is 12 amino acids long. Trimming took 9 bases from V and 7 from J; bases not matched to a gene: 3. Germline V gene sequence: CDR1 SNHLY, CDR2 FYNNEI. CDR3 in DNA: TGTGCCAGAGCGACAGGGGGCGGGGAGCTGTTTTTT. As protein: CARATGGGELFF.

This clonotype showed up just a few times. V usage is TRBV15 and J usage is TRBJ2-1; TRBD2 agrees at 8 bases. This CDR3 region has 16 residues. Unmatched junction bases numbered 11, after V lost 1 base and J lost 9 bases. CDR1 LNHNV and CDR2 YYDKDF come from the germline V gene (reference sequence). CDR3 DNA sequence: TGTGCCACCAGCAGAGGAAACGGGGGGGCTTCCCCTGAGCAGTTCTTC. Encoded protein: CATSRGNGGASPEQFF. The full variable domain, its missing parts supplied by reference TRBV15 and TRBJ2-1, is DAMVIQNPRYQVTQFGKPVTLSCSQTLNHNVMYWYQQKSSQAPKLLFHYYDKDFNNEADTPDNFQSRRPNTSFCFLDIRSPGLGDTAMYLCATSRGNGGASPEQFFGPGTRLTVL.